A selection of T cell receptor beta chains follows, all from one sample in a study of response to subunit inactivated influenza vaccine. TCRdb reprocessed the RT-PCR reads with MiXCR, giving one entry per CDR3 protein. The table shows roughly 790,000 distinct CDR3 sequences, with 21% occurring only once. The sequencing here drew on PBMCs from blood, taken 4 to 6 days after vaccination. These receptors all come from a man aged 50 to 59 who received an inactivated influenza vaccine. Both conserved end residues are part of each CDR3. A D gene is named only where the DNA matches it firmly. Size is stated for part of the rows, as once, few or many counts, or as a class when the clone is expanded.

clone_size	d_call	v_call	j_call	cdr3_nt	cdr3_aa
.	TRBD2	TRBV6-2/TRBV6-3	TRBJ2-2	TGTGCCAGCAGTTTCGTTAGCGGGAGAGCCACCGGGGAGCTGTTTTTT	CASSFVSGRATGELFF
.	TRBD2	TRBV14	TRBJ2-1	TGTGCCAGCAGCCAATCCTTCGGGACTAGCGCTGAGCAGTTCTTC	CASSQSFGTSAEQFF
few	TRBD1	TRBV10-3	TRBJ1-3	TGTGCCATCGGTGAACGACAGGGGACTGGAAACACCATATATTTT	CAIGERQGTGNTIYF
few	TRBD1	TRBV20-1	TRBJ2-5	TGCAGTGCTCGAATTCAGACAGGGCTGGGGGAGACCCAGTACTTC	CSARIQTGLGETQYF
.	.	TRBV24-1	TRBJ1-2	TGTGCCACCAGTGGGAAAAGGGCAGGGGACTATGGCTACACCTTC	CATSGKRAGDYGYTF
few	.	TRBV19	TRBJ2-7	TGTGCCAGTAGTATAGGGGTGGACTACGAGCAGTACTTC	CASSIGVDYEQYF
.	.	TRBV12-3/TRBV12-4	TRBJ2-7	TGTGCCAGCAGTCCCAGGAACATCCCCTACGAGCAGTACTTC	CASSPRNIPYEQYF
.	TRBD2	TRBV12-3/TRBV12-4	TRBJ2-5	TGTGCCAGCAGTTTAGGTCTTAGGGGACTAGCGGATCCCTGGGGAGAGACCCAGTACTTC	CASSLGLRGLADPWGETQYF
.	TRBD2	TRBV20-1	TRBJ2-3	TGCAGTGCCCTCTCGCGGGGGGGCGTTTGGGTTGGAGATACGCAGTATTTT	CSALSRGGVWVGDTQYF
many	.	TRBV5-5	TRBJ2-5	TGTGCCAGCAGCTTGCCGGGAGCCGGGCAAGAGACCCAGTACTTC	CASSLPGAGQETQYF
.	.	TRBV6-1	TRBJ1-3	TGTGCCAGCAGTCAGACAACTGGAAACACCATATATTTT	CASSQTTGNTIYF
.	.	TRBV12-3/TRBV12-4	TRBJ2-5	TGTGCCAGCAGTTTCTCCGACAGCCAAGAGACCCAGTACTTC	CASSFSDSQETQYF
.	.	TRBV9	TRBJ2-3	TGTGCCAGCACTCACGACTTGGCGGGCGGCCAAGATACGCAGTATTTT	CASTHDLAGGQDTQYF
.	.	TRBV4-2	TRBJ2-7	TGTGCCAGCAGCCAAGGGCCTGTTTACGAGCAGTACTTC	CASSQGPVYEQYF
.	.	TRBV5-1	TRBJ2-2	TGCGCCAGCAGCTTGGAAGCGGTGGGGGCCGGGGAGCTGTTTTTT	CASSLEAVGAGELFF
few	TRBD1	TRBV20-1	TRBJ1-5	TGCAGTGCCACCCCCGGTGGGTCAGGGGGGGATCAGCCCCAGCATTTT	CSATPGGSGGDQPQHF
.	.	TRBV12-3/TRBV12-4	TRBJ1-5	TGTGCCAGCAGTTTAGCTATCCTTAGCAATCAGCCCCAGCATTTT	CASSLAILSNQPQHF
.	TRBD2	TRBV20-1	TRBJ2-3	TGCAGTGCTAGACTACCGACTAGCCGGGATACGCAGTATTTT	CSARLPTSRDTQYF
few	TRBD2	TRBV24-1	TRBJ2-3	TGTGCCACCAGTGATCGTAAACTGGGTAGCGGGAGAGGTCTACGCCCAGATACGCAGTATTTT	CATSDRKLGSGRGLRPDTQYF
few	TRBD1	TRBV12-3/TRBV12-4	TRBJ1-2	TGTGCCAGCAGTCCGAACGGACAGGGCGTAGGGTATGGCTACACCTTC	CASSPNGQGVGYGYTF
few	TRBD2	TRBV27	TRBJ2-5	TGTGCCAGCAGTCCCCCGGGTAGCGGGAGCTTCCAAGAGACCCAGTACTTC	CASSPPGSGSFQETQYF
few	TRBD1	TRBV6-2/TRBV6-3	TRBJ2-6	TGTGCCAGCAGTCGTCCCGGGACAGGGTTTGGGGCCAACGTCCTGACTTTC	CASSRPGTGFGANVLTF